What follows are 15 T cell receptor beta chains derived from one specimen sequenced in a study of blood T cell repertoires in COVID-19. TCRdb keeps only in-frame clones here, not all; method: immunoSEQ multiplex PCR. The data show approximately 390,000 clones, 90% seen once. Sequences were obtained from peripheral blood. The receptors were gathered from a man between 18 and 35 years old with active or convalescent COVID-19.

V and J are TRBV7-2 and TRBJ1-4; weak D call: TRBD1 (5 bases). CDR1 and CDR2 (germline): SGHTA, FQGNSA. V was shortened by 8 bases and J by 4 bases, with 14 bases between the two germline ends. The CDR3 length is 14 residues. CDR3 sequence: CASQGSRNNEKLFF. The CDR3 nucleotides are TGTGCCAGCCAGGGAAGTCGGAATAATGAAAAACTGTTTTTT.

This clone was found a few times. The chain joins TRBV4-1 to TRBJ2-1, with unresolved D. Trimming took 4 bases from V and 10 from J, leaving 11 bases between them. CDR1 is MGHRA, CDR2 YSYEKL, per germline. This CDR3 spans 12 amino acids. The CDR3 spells CASSPAYGEQFF. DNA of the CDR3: TGCGCCAGCAGCCCCGCCTACGGGGAGCAGTTCTTC.

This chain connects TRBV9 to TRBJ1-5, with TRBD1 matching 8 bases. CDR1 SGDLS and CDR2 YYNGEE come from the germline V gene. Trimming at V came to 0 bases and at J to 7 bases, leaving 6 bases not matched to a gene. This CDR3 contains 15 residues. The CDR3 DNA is TGTGCCAGCAGCGTAGGGACAGGGAAGGGACAGCCCCAGCATTTT. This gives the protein CASSVGTGKGQPQHF. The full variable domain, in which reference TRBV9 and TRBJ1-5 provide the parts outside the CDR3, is DSGVTQTPKHLITATGQRVTLRCSPRSGDLSVYWYQQSLDQGLQFLIQYYNGEERAKGNILERFSAQQFPDLHSELNLSSLELGDSALYFCASSVGTGKGQPQHFGDGTRLSIL.

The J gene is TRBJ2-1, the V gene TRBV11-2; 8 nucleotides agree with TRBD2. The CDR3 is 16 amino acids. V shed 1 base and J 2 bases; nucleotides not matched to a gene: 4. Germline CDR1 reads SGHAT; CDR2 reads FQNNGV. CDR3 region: CASSLGSGRAYNEQFF. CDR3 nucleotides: TGTGCCAGCAGCTTAGGAAGCGGGAGAGCCTACAATGAGCAGTTCTTC.

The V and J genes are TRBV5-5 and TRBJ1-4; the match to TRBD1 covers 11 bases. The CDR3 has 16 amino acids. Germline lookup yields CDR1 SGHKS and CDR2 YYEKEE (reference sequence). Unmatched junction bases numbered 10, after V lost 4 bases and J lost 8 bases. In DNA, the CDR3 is TGTGCCAGCAGCAACCCAGGACAGGGGGCGAAAGAAAAACTGTTTTTT. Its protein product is CASSNPGQGAKEKLFF.

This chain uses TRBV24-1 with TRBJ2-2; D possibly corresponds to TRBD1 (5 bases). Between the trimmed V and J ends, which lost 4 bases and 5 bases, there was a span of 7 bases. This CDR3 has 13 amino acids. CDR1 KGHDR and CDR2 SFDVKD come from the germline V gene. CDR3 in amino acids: CATSDPGTGELFF. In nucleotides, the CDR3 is TGTGCCACCAGTGACCCAGGGACCGGGGAGCTGTTTTTT.

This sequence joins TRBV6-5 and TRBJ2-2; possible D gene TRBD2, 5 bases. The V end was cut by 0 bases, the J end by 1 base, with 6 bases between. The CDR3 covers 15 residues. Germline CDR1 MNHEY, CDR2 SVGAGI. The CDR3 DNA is TGTGCCAGCAGTTACTCGAGGGTGAACACCGGGGAGCTGTTTTTT. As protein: CASSYSRVNTGELFF.

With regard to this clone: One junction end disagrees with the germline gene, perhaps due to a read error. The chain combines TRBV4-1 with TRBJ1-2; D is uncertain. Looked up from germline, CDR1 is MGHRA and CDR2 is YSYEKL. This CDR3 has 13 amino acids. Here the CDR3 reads CASSQDLFYGYTF. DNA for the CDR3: TGCGCCAGCAGTCAAGATTTATTCTATGGCTACACCTTC.

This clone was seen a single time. For the CDR3, the DNA is TGTGCCATCAGCGATAGTCCCGGGACAGGGGGCAAGGCCACCGGGGAGCTGTTTTTT. It is translated as CAISDSPGTGGKATGELFF. The chain combines TRBV10-3 with TRBJ2-2, with 12 bases aligning to TRBD1. CDR3 length: 19 residues. Germline CDR1 reads ENHRY; CDR2 reads SYGVKD. After removal of 6 bases from V and 4 bases from J, the junction contained 15 bases not matched to a gene.

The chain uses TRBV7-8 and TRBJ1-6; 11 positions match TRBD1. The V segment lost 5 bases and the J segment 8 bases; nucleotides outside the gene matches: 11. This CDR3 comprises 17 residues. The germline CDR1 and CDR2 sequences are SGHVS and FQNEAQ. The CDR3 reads CASSRGMRTGGDSPLHF. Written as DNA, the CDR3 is TGTGCCAGCAGCCGAGGAATGAGGACAGGGGGCGATTCACCCCTCCACTTT.

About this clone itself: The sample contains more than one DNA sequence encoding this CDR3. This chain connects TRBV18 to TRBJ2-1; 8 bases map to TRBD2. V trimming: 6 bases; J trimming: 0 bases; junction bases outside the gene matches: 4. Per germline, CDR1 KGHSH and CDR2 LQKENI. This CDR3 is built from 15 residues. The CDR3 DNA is TGTGCCAGCTCGCCTACTAGCGGCTCCTACAATGAGCAGTTCTTC. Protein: CASSPTSGSYNEQFF.

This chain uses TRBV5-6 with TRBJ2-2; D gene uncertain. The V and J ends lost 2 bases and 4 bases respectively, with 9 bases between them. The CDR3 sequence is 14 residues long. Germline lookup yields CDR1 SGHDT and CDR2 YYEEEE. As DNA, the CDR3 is TGTGCCAGCAGCTTTCCCAGACTCACCGGGGAGCTGTTTTTT. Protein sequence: CASSFPRLTGELFF.

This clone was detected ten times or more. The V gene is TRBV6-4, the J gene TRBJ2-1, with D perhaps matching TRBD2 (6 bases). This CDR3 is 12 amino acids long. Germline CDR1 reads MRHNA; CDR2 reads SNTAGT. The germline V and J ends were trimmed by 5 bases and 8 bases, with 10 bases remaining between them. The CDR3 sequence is CASSPGSDEQFF. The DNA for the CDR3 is TGTGCCAGCAGTCCCGGGAGCGATGAGCAGTTCTTC.

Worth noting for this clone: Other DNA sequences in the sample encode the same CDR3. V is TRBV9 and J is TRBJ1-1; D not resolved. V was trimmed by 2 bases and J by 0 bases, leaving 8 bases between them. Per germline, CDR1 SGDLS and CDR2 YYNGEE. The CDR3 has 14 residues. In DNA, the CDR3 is TGTGCCAGCAGCGTTGGAGCGATGAACACTGAAGCTTTCTTT. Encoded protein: CASSVGAMNTEAFF.

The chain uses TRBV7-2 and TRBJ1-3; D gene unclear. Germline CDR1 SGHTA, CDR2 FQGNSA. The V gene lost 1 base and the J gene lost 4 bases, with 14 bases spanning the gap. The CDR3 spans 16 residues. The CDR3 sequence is CASSLDGPSGGNTIYF. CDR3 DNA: TGTGCCAGCAGCTTAGACGGTCCCAGCGGGGGAAACACCATATATTTT.